This T cell receptor beta chain was sequenced for a study of cytomegalovirus exposure and HLA in healthy donors. V lost 3 bases and J 0 bases, leaving 9 bases between the germline ends. Germline-derived CDR1 and CDR2 are SGHRS and YFSETQ. The CDR3 contains 15 residues. The PCR employed 60 Vbeta primers together with 13 Jbeta primers. The table came from immunoSEQ multiplex PCR; TCRdb's copy has only in-frame clones and leaves some out. Of 150,000 to 200,000 clones listed, 65% to 85% are singletons. The source is a man between 60 and 70 years old in good health and CMV-seronegative. The sequencing input was PBMCs. The chain has TRBV5-1 and TRBJ1-4; D unclear. The CDR3 region has the DNA TGCGCCAGCAGCTCGGCAGGAACAACTAATGAAAAACTGTTTTTT. The encoded protein is CASSSAGTTNEKLFF.